These 9 T cell receptor beta chains originate from one sample sequenced in a study of HIV-infected patients and healthy controls. TCRdb used MiXCR to reprocess the 5' RACE reads, holding one entry per CDR3 protein. The profile shows tens of thousands of distinct CDR3 sequences, roughly a sixth of them singletons. Sequencing was carried out using CD4+ T cells from blood. The source of these receptors is a human donor in good health.

This clonotype was picked up a small number of times. CDR3 amino acids: CSARVPGASDTDTQYF. The CDR3 DNA sequence: TGCAGTGCTAGAGTCCCAGGGGCGTCAGACACAGATACGCAGTATTTT. V is TRBV20-1 and J is TRBJ2-3; a possible D gene is TRBD1 (6 bases). Trimming stripped 1 base from V and 2 bases from J, with 16 bases between. This CDR3 has 16 amino acids. Germline assignment: CDR1 DFQATT and CDR2 SNEGSKA (reference sequence).

The table lists this clonotype with a few counts. The V call is TRBV12-3 or TRBV12-4, the J call TRBJ1-2; D unclear. This CDR3 spans 15 amino acids. Deletions cut 4 bases from V and 1 base from J, with 13 bases between. CDR3 in DNA: TGTGCCAGCAGTTCACTGAACCAGCTTAACTATGGCTACACCTTC. Protein: CASSSLNQLNYGYTF.

There are a few counts of this clonotype. This chain links TRBV29-1 with TRBJ1-2, with 9 positions matching TRBD1. Germline V gene lookup returns CDR1 SQVTM and CDR2 ANQGSEA. The ends lost 3 bases at V and 6 bases at J; junction bases unmatched: 11. The CDR3 loop spans 15 amino acids. In DNA, the CDR3 is TGCAGCGTTGAGTCCCACAGGGGGCGTTTAGATGGCTACACCTTC. This encodes CSVESHRGRLDGYTF.

This clonotype was seen ten or more times. The CDR3 spells CASSISPGSLGAFF. For the CDR3, the DNA is TGTGCCAGTAGTATAAGCCCAGGGTCTCTTGGAGCTTTCTTT. V gene TRBV19 combines with J gene TRBJ1-1; weak D call: TRBD1 (5 bases). Germline V gene lookup returns CDR1 LNHDA and CDR2 SQIVND (reference sequence). The V and J ends lost 2 bases and 10 bases respectively, with 17 bases between them. The CDR3 loop spans 14 amino acids.

This chain links TRBV14 with TRBJ1-3; D call uncertain. Trimming left V 2 bases short and J 5 bases short, with 4 bases between. The CDR3 covers 12 residues. Germline assignment: CDR1 SGHDN and CDR2 FVKESK. The CDR3 protein is CASSQRRNTIYF. In DNA form, the CDR3 reads TGTGCCAGCAGCCAACGGCGAAACACCATATATTTT. Supplemented by reference TRBV14 and TRBJ1-3, the full variable domain reads EAGVTQFPSHSVIEKGQTVTLRCDPISGHDNLYWYRRVMGKEIKFLLHFVKESKQDESGMPNNRFLAERTGGTYSTLKVQPAELEDSGVYFCASSQRRNTIYFGEGSWLTVV.

The chain joins TRBV28 to TRBJ2-7; TRBD2 aligns across 8 bases. This CDR3 comprises 15 residues. Germline assignment: CDR1 MDHEN and CDR2 SYDVKM. J lost 6 bases, V lost 5 bases, and 12 bases had no gene match. Here the CDR3 reads CASSSSSAGGIEQYF. In nucleotides, the CDR3 is TGTGCCAGCAGTAGTTCTTCGGCGGGAGGTATCGAGCAGTACTTC.

The chain employs TRBV19 and TRBJ1-1; 7 positions match TRBD1. CDR3 size: 13 residues. The germline V gene encodes CDR1 LNHDA and CDR2 SQIVND (reference sequence). V shed 5 bases, J shed 4 bases, and the junction held 4 bases outside the gene matches. DNA for the CDR3: TGTGCCAGTAGTTCGACAGGGTTCACTGAAGCTTTCTTT. Protein: CASSSTGFTEAFF.

This chain connects TRBV5-6 to TRBJ1-2; the D gene is possibly TRBD1 (5 bases). The ends were cut back, 0 bases at V and 3 bases at J, with 9 bases in the middle. The germline V gene has CDR1 SGHDT and CDR2 YYEEEE. This CDR3 is 14 amino acids long. DNA for the CDR3: TGTGCCAGCAGCTTGGAGGGACGGCACTATGGCTACACCTTC. Its protein is CASSLEGRHYGYTF.

The V and J genes are TRBV30 and TRBJ1-1; D is undetermined. The CDR3 covers 11 residues. Per germline, CDR1 GTSNPN and CDR2 SVGIG (reference sequence). V was trimmed by 4 bases and J by 1 base, leaving 4 bases between them. The CDR3 loop reads CAWNRNTEAFF. The CDR3, as DNA: TGTGCCTGGAATCGGAACACTGAAGCTTTCTTT.